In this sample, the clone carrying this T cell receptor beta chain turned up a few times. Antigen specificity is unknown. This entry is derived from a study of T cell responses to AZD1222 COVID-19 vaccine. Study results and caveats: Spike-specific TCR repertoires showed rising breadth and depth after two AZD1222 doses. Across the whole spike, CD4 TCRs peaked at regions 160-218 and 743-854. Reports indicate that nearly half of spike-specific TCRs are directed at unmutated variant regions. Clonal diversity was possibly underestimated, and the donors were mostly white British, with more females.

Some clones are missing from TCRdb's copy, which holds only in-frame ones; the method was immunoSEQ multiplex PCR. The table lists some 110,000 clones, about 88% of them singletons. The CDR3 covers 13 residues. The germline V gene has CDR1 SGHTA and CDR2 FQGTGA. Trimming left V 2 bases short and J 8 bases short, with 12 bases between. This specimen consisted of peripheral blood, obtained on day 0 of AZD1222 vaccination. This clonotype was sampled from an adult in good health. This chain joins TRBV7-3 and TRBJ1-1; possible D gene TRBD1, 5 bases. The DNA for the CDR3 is TGTGCCAGCAGCTTACGGGGGGAATCGGAAGCTTTCTTT. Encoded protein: CASSLRGESEAFF.